This entry lists 30 T cell receptor beta chains sequenced from one sample in a study of CXCR3-negative and CXCR3-positive naive CD8 T cells (dated by TCRdb to between 2019 and 2020). Overall results and qualifications from the work: TRB CDR3s from CXCR3-positive naive cells showed higher hydrophobicity (lower Kidera factor 4), lower energy, and higher strength and volume indices than CXCR3-negative naive cells.

These reads were obtained on a NextSeq 550. The Human TCR Profiling Kit (MiLaboratory) was used to prepare UMI-labeled 5' RACE TRB cDNA libraries. Following TCRdb reprocessing, every CDR3 protein sequence forms one entry, and DNA is not provided. The record for this sample contains thousands of distinct CDR3 sequences. Around 1.5% of the sample comes from the top ten. Which antigens these TCRs recognize remains unknown. The sample taken for sequencing was naive CXCR3+ CD8+ T cells from blood. The cell subset or site label, as the study defines it: CD45RO-CCR7+CD27+CD95- naive CD8+ T cells expressing CXCR3 (TNR3+). Receptor source: a human donor in good health. Some clones in this sample may be carry-over from other donors' samples.

The genes are TRBV29-1 and TRBJ2-2; TCRdb indicates TRBD2, and absent DNA this call remains unverified. Per the germline V gene, CDR1 is SQVTM and CDR2 is ANQGSEA. This CDR3 is 13 amino acids long. The CDR3 region is CSAVRPRTGELFF.

CDR3 residues: CSGGGTDTQYF. The J gene is TRBJ2-3, the V gene TRBV29-1; the D call from TCRdb, TRBD2, cannot be confirmed without DNA. The CDR3 consists of 11 residues. Per germline, CDR1 SQVTM and CDR2 ANQGSEA.

This clonotype registers medium-sized (0.01 to 0.1%) by frequency. CDR3 protein: CASSTPMGGALDTQYF. The chain carries TRBV7-8 and TRBJ2-3; the D call of TRBD1 rests on TCRdb alone, since no DNA is present to check it. The germline V gene has CDR1 SGHVS and CDR2 FQNEAQ. This CDR3 comprises 16 residues.

The gene calls are TRBV11-2 and TRBJ2-1. Germline V CDR1 and CDR2: SGHAT, FQNNGV. The CDR3 is 15 residues long. CDR3 loop: CASSLLGTHYNEQFF.

This chain joins TRBV2 and TRBJ2-7; TCRdb indicates TRBD1, and absent DNA this call remains unverified. The length of the CDR3 is 14 residues. CDR1 SNHLY and CDR2 FYNNEI come from the germline V gene. The CDR3 here is CASSGDLSSYEQYF. The full variable domain, completed using reference TRBV2 and TRBJ2-7, is EPEVTQTPSHQVTQMGQEVILRCVPISNHLYFYWYRQILGQKVEFLVSFYNNEISEKSEIFDDQFSVERPDGSNFTLKIRSTKLEDSAMYFCASSGDLSSYEQYFGPGTRLTVT.

V is TRBV6-5 and J is TRBJ2-3; TCRdb calls TRBD2, which cannot be checked without DNA. The CDR3 loop spans 15 amino acids. Looked up from germline, CDR1 is MNHEY and CDR2 is SVGAGI. This chain's CDR3 is CASSRYPGGPDTQYF.

This rearrangement joins TRBV28 to TRBJ2-7; absent DNA, TCRdb's TRBD1 call cannot be checked. From germline, CDR1 is MDHEN and CDR2 SYDVKM. This CDR3 has 14 amino acids. CDR3 region: CASSVGTGPYEQYF.

This chain links TRBV29-1 with TRBJ2-7; TCRdb designates TRBD1, a call that cannot be tested without DNA. The germline V gene has CDR1 SQVTM and CDR2 ANQGSEA. The CDR3 is 12 residues long. CDR3 sequence reads: CSVRTGMNEQYF.

The chain links TRBV20-1 to TRBJ2-1. This CDR3 is 12 amino acids long. Germline values: CDR1 DFQATT, CDR2 SNEGSKA (reference sequence). The CDR3: CSARETSNEQFF.

The CDR3 region is CASSLGSEAFF. The V gene is TRBV7-9, the J gene TRBJ1-1. This CDR3 has 11 amino acids. Germline CDR1 SEHNR, CDR2 FQNEAQ (reference sequence). Filled out from reference TRBV7-9 and TRBJ1-1, the complete variable domain reads DTGVSQNPRHKITKRGQNVTFRCDPISEHNRLYWYRQTLGQGPEFLTYFQNEAQLEKSRLLSDRFSAERPKGSFSTLEIQRTEQGDSAMYLCASSLGSEAFFGQGTRLTVV.

The chain employs TRBV20-1 and TRBJ2-1; with no DNA, the TCRdb D assignment of TRBD1 cannot be verified. The germline gives CDR1 DFQATT, CDR2 SNEGSKA (reference sequence). The CDR3 loop spans 12 amino acids. The CDR3 protein is CSAPRTAGEQFF.

Judged by frequency, this clonotype is medium-sized. The genes are TRBV15 and TRBJ2-7; the D call from TCRdb, TRBD2, cannot be confirmed without DNA. CDR1 is LNHNV, CDR2 YYDKDF, per germline (reference sequence). This CDR3 region has 16 residues. CDR3 region: CATSTSWRAQGYEQYF.

This sequence joins TRBV19 and TRBJ1-5; TCRdb's D call, TRBD1, is unchecked because there is no DNA. Germline-derived CDR1 and CDR2 are LNHDA and SQIVND (reference sequence). The CDR3 runs to 14 residues. The CDR3 protein is CASRVTGMDQPQHF.

Measured by frequency, this clonotype is medium-sized (0.01 to 0.1%). V gene TRBV5-1 combines with J gene TRBJ2-7; the TCRdb call, TRBD1, lacks DNA for checking. The CDR3 sequence is 14 residues long. CDR1 is SGHRS and CDR2 is YFSETQ in the germline V gene. The CDR3 loop is CASSWGTDSYEQYF.

Measured by frequency, this clonotype is medium-sized (0.01 to 0.1%). V gene TRBV25-1 combines with J gene TRBJ2-7; TCRdb's D gene call, TRBD1, goes unchecked for lack of DNA. The CDR3 has 13 residues. CDR1 and CDR2 from the germline V gene are MGHDK and SYGVNS. The CDR3 sequence is CASSDPTGSEQYF.

In terms of frequency, this clonotype is medium-sized. This chain uses TRBV7-2 with TRBJ2-7. The germline V gene encodes CDR1 SGHTA and CDR2 FQGNSA. The CDR3 totals 13 residues. The chain's CDR3 is CASSLLQSYEQYF.

This rearrangement joins TRBV12-3 or TRBV12-4 to TRBJ2-1; with no DNA, the TCRdb D assignment of TRBD2 cannot be verified. This CDR3 is built from 13 residues. The CDR3 sequence: CASSLGTIYEQFF.

By frequency, this clonotype registers medium-sized (0.01 to 0.1%). This sequence joins TRBV29-1 and TRBJ2-2. This CDR3 contains 12 residues. Germline V CDR1 and CDR2: SQVTM, ANQGSEA. CDR3 amino acids: CSVFSPTGELFF.

This clonotype is deemed medium-sized (0.01 to 0.1%) by its frequency. The chain joins TRBV29-1 to TRBJ2-7; the TCRdb call, TRBD1, lacks DNA for checking. Germline-derived CDR1 and CDR2 are SQVTM and ANQGSEA. The CDR3 has 15 residues. The chain's CDR3 is CSVYTYLDTSYEQYF.

The CDR3 protein is CASSLMKTPVEAFF. V gene TRBV5-1 combines with J gene TRBJ1-1; no DNA is available, so the TRBD1 call from TCRdb remains unchecked. This CDR3 has 14 amino acids. CDR1 and CDR2 from the germline V gene are SGHRS and YFSETQ.

The V call is TRBV6-6, the J call TRBJ1-3; no DNA is available, so the TRBD1 call from TCRdb remains unchecked. This CDR3 is 14 amino acids long. Germline V gives CDR1 MNHNY, CDR2 SVGAGI (reference sequence). The chain's CDR3 is CASSGRDSGNTIYF.

The chain links TRBV13 to TRBJ2-1; TCRdb picks TRBD2, but there is no DNA to check that call. Germline CDR1 is PRHDT and CDR2 is FYEKMQ (reference sequence). The CDR3 extends over 16 amino acids. CDR3 region: CASSPQRISGRNEQFF.

The CDR3: CASSLGAGLADTQYF. The V gene is TRBV11-2, the J gene TRBJ2-3; TCRdb calls TRBD1, which cannot be checked without DNA. Germline-derived CDR1 and CDR2 are SGHAT and FQNNGV. The CDR3 totals 15 residues.

Here the CDR3 reads CSAKEGGTEAFF. This sequence joins TRBV29-1 and TRBJ1-1; TCRdb proposes TRBD1, but this gene call is untestable without DNA. CDR1 and CDR2 from the germline V gene are SQVTM and ANQGSEA. The CDR3 totals 12 residues.

By frequency, this clonotype registers medium-sized. The rearrangement links TRBV12-3 or TRBV12-4 to TRBJ1-5. The CDR3 extends over 14 amino acids. CDR3 residues: CASSLEYSNHPQHF.

This chain links TRBV6-5 with TRBJ2-7. The CDR3 is 14 amino acids. In germline, CDR1 is MNHEY, CDR2 SVGAGI. The CDR3 loop reads CASSSRIASYEQYF.

The gene calls are TRBV5-1 and TRBJ2-1. Per germline, CDR1 SGHRS and CDR2 YFSETQ. The CDR3 contains 11 residues. This chain's CDR3 is CASSFNNEQFF.

This clonotype is labeled medium-sized based on frequency. The rearrangement joins TRBV9 to TRBJ2-7; TCRdb's D call of TRBD1 is untestable without DNA. Germline V gene sequence: CDR1 SGDLS, CDR2 YYNGEE. The CDR3 extends over 15 amino acids. The chain's CDR3 is CASSVDVTQPREQYF.

This chain connects TRBV29-1 to TRBJ2-3. The CDR3 runs to 16 residues. Germline CDR1 SQVTM, CDR2 ANQGSEA. CDR3 protein: CSVEDQAAAAVDTQYF.

V gene TRBV29-1 combines with J gene TRBJ2-7; lacking DNA, the TRBD1 call made by TCRdb goes unchecked. The CDR3 spans 13 residues. The V gene's germline CDR1 is SQVTM and CDR2 ANQGSEA. The chain's CDR3 is CSYRDRERYEQYF.